This T cell receptor beta chain was retrieved from a study of T cell responses to AZD1222 COVID-19 vaccine. General study findings and limits: Repertoires were collected only later (after the peak T cell response had occurred). Donors were chiefly white British, with a greater number of females, and clonal diversity was perhaps underestimated. Of the AZD1222 recipients, only five to seven were seropositive at baseline.

After removal of 5 bases from V and 7 bases from J, the junction contained 8 bases not matched to a gene. Germline V lookup: CDR1 LNHDA, CDR2 SQIVND (reference sequence). This CDR3 contains 15 residues. Generated by immunoSEQ multiplex PCR, the TCRdb table keeps only in-frame clones and is missing some. The data contain about 140,000 clones, approximately 86% of them singletons. As concerns this clone: Its antigen is unidentified.

The clonotype originates from an adult in good health. The rearrangement uses TRBV19 and TRBJ2-1; TRBD2 agrees at 10 bases. The source was peripheral blood, collected on day 0 of AZD1222 vaccination. The CDR3, as DNA: TGTGCCAGTAGTTTAAGACTAGCGGGTAAGAATGAGCAGTTCTTC. Amino acid sequence: CASSLRLAGKNEQFF.